This T cell receptor beta chain came from a study of blood T cell repertoires in COVID-19. The method was immunoSEQ multiplex PCR; TCRdb's version includes in-frame clones alone and lacks a portion of them. The profile shows 13,000 or so clones, nearly 90% of them singletons. The source is a human donor with active COVID-19. The donor label of this sample is uncertain. Sequenced: peripheral blood.

CDR3 sequence (DNA): TGTGCCAGCAAAGGGACAGGACAAGCCTTAGGGGAGCTGTTTTTT. Protein: CASKGTGQALGELFF. This rearrangement joins TRBV7-9 to TRBJ2-2; 8 nucleotides match TRBD1. The CDR3 consists of 15 residues. Germline CDR1 SEHNR, CDR2 FQNEAQ (reference sequence). Trimming at V came to 7 bases and at J to 8 bases, leaving 12 bases not matched to a gene.